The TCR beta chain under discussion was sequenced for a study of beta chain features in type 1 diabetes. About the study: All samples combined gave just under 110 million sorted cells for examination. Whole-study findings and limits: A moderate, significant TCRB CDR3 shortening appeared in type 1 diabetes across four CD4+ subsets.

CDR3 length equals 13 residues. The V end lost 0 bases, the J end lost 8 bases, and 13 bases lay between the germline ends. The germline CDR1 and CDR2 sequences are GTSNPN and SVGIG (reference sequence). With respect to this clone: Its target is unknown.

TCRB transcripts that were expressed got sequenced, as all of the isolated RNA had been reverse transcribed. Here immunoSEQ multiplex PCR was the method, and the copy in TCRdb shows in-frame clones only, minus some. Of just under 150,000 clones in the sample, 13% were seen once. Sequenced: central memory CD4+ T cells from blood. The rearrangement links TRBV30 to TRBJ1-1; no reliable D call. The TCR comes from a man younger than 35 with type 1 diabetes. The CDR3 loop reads CAWSVRLVVEAFF. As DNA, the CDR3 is TGTGCCTGGAGTGTACGATTAGTGGTAGAAGCTTTCTTT.